A selection of T cell receptor beta chains follows, all from one sample in a study of blood T cell repertoires in COVID-19. Using immunoSEQ multiplex PCR, the repertoire was profiled, and TCRdb retains in-frame clones only, with some absent. In the table there are about 150,000 clones, approximately 80% of which are singletons. Sequenced sample: peripheral blood. The receptors shown here come from a woman between 35 and 50 years old with active or convalescent COVID-19. Each CDR3 is given with its conserved first and last residue. D genes are given only for firm matches. The size entry is marked missing in some rows and otherwise reads once, few, many or a size class.

clone size: -
J gene: TRBJ1-2
V gene: TRBV10-3
D gene: TRBD1
CDR3 protein: CAISGAKGQNYGYTF
CDR3 DNA: TGTGCCATCAGTGGGGCAAAGGGACAGAACTATGGCTACACCTTC

clone size: -
J gene: TRBJ1-1
V gene: TRBV19
D gene: TRBD1
CDR3 protein: CASSMRDRGRGNTEAFF
CDR3 DNA: TGTGCCAGTAGTATGAGGGACAGGGGGCGCGGGAACACTGAAGCTTTCTTT

clone size: -
J gene: TRBJ1-1
V gene: TRBV21-1
D gene: -
CDR3 protein: CASSKAPGTEAFF
CDR3 DNA: TGTGCCAGCAGCAAAGCCCCGGGTACTGAAGCTTTCTTT

clone size: -
J gene: TRBJ2-3
V gene: TRBV6-2/TRBV6-3
D gene: TRBD1
CDR3 protein: CASSYLPQGDATDTQYF
CDR3 DNA: TGTGCCAGCAGTTATCTTCCACAGGGGGATGCGACAGATACGCAGTATTTT

clone size: -
J gene: TRBJ1-6
V gene: TRBV6-5
D gene: -
CDR3 protein: CASRDGGGSSPLHF
CDR3 DNA: TGTGCCAGCAGGGACGGGGGTGGATCGTCACCCCTCCACTTT

clone size: -
J gene: TRBJ1-1
V gene: TRBV6-5
D gene: -
CDR3 protein: CASSKMDSTEAFF
CDR3 DNA: TGTGCCAGCAGCAAAATGGACAGCACTGAAGCTTTCTTT

clone size: -
J gene: TRBJ1-3
V gene: TRBV12-5
D gene: TRBD1
CDR3 protein: CASGFLEGTGSGNTIYF
CDR3 DNA: TGTGCTAGTGGTTTTCTTGAGGGGACAGGGTCTGGAAACACCATATATTTT

clone size: -
J gene: TRBJ1-5
V gene: TRBV6-2/TRBV6-3
D gene: -
CDR3 protein: CASSYSSRAGMNNQPQHF
CDR3 DNA: TGTGCCAGCAGTTACTCGAGTAGGGCAGGGATGAACAATCAGCCCCAGCATTTT

clone size: -
J gene: TRBJ2-7
V gene: TRBV28
D gene: -
CDR3 protein: CASSRGTEYYEQYF
CDR3 DNA: TGTGCCAGCAGCCGCGGGACGGAATATTACGAGCAGTACTTC

clone size: -
J gene: TRBJ2-5
V gene: TRBV18
D gene: -
CDR3 protein: CASSQGDRPQYF
CDR3 DNA: TGTGCCAGCTCCCAGGGCGACAGACCCCAGTACTTC

clone size: -
J gene: TRBJ1-5
V gene: TRBV6-5
D gene: TRBD1
CDR3 protein: CASRQGDQPQHF
CDR3 DNA: TGTGCCAGCCGCCAGGGGGATCAGCCCCAGCATTTT

clone size: -
J gene: TRBJ2-1
V gene: TRBV2
D gene: -
CDR3 protein: CASQEQVINEQFF
CDR3 DNA: TGTGCCAGCCAAGAACAGGTAATCAATGAGCAGTTCTTC

clone size: -
J gene: TRBJ1-6
V gene: TRBV9
D gene: TRBD1
CDR3 protein: CASSGDRGGSYNSPLHF
CDR3 DNA: TGTGCCAGCAGCGGAGACAGGGGCGGCTCCTATAATTCACCCCTCCACTTT

clone size: -
J gene: TRBJ1-1
V gene: TRBV29-1
D gene: TRBD1
CDR3 protein: CSVEGQLSSGTEAFF
CDR3 DNA: TGCAGCGTTGAGGGACAGCTCTCGTCGGGGACTGAAGCTTTCTTT

clone size: once
J gene: TRBJ2-3
V gene: TRBV6-4
D gene: -
CDR3 protein: CASRGTGRGSDTQYF
CDR3 DNA: TGTGCCAGCAGGGGCACCGGAAGGGGGTCAGATACGCAGTATTTT

clone size: few
J gene: TRBJ1-4
V gene: TRBV4-1
D gene: -
CDR3 protein: CASSQAPGATNEKLFF
CDR3 DNA: TGCGCCAGCAGCCAAGCCCCAGGGGCAACTAATGAAAAACTGTTTTTT

clone size: -
J gene: TRBJ2-7
V gene: TRBV5-1
D gene: -
CDR3 protein: CASSLVTGLRSEQYF
CDR3 DNA: TGCGCCAGCAGCTTGGTGACAGGTCTCCGCTCCGAGCAGTACTTC

clone size: -
J gene: TRBJ1-2
V gene: TRBV19
D gene: TRBD1
CDR3 protein: CASSARTGDGYTF
CDR3 DNA: TGTGCCAGTAGTGCCCGGACAGGGGACGGCTACACCTTC

clone size: few
J gene: TRBJ1-4
V gene: TRBV27
D gene: TRBD1
CDR3 protein: CASSRQGINEKLFF
CDR3 DNA: TGTGCCAGCAGTAGACAGGGGATTAATGAAAAACTGTTTTTT

clone size: -
J gene: TRBJ1-6
V gene: TRBV28
D gene: -
CDR3 protein: CASSPPGLPRSSPLHF
CDR3 DNA: TGTGCCAGCAGTCCCCCGGGACTTCCGAGGAGTTCACCCCTCCACTTT